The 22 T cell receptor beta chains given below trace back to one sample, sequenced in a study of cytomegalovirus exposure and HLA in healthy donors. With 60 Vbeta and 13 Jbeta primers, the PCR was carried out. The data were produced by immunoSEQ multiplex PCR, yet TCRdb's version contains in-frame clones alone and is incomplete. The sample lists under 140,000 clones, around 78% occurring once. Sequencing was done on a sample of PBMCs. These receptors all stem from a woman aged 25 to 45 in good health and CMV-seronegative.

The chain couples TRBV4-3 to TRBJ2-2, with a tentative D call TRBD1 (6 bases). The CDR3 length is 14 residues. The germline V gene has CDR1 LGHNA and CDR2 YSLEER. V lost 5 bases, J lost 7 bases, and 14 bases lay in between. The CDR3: CASSNAPGVGELFF. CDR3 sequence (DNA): TGCGCCAGCAGCAATGCCCCAGGGGTCGGGGAGCTGTTTTTT.

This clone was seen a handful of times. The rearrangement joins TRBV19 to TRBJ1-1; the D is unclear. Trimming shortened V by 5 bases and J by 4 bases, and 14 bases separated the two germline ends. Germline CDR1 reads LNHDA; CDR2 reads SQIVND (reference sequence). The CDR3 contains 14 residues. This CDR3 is CASSPRLGGTEAFF. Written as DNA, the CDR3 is TGTGCCAGTAGTCCGAGACTAGGCGGCACTGAAGCTTTCTTT. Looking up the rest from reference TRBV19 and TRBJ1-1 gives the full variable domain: DGGITQSPKYLFRKEGQNVTLSCEQNLNHDAMYWYRQDPGQGLRLIYYSQIVNDFQKGDIAEGYSVSREKKESFPLTVTSAQKNPTAFYLCASSPRLGGTEAFFGQGTRLTVV.

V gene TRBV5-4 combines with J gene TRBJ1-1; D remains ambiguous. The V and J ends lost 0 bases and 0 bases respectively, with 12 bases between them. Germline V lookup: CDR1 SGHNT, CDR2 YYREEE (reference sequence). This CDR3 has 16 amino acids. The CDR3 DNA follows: TGTGCCAGCAGCTTGGCCGGGGTGTGGATGAACACTGAAGCTTTCTTT. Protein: CASSLAGVWMNTEAFF.

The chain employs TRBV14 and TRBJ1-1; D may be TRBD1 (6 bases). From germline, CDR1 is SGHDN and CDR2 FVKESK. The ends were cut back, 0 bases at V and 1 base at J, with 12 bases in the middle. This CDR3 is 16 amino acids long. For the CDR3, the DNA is TGTGCCAGCAGCCAAGATGGGGGACATGGGAACACTGAAGCTTTCTTT. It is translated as CASSQDGGHGNTEAFF. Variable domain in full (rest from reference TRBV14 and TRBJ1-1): EAGVTQFPSHSVIEKGQTVTLRCDPISGHDNLYWYRRVMGKEIKFLLHFVKESKQDESGMPNNRFLAERTGGTYSTLKVQPAELEDSGVYFCASSQDGGHGNTEAFFGQGTRLTVV.

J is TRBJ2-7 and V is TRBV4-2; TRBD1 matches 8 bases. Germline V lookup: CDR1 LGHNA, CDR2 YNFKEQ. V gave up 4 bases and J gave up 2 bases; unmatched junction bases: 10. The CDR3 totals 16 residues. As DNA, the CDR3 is TGTGCCAGCAGCCTAATAGGACAGGGAAAGGCCTACGAGCAGTACTTC. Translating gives CASSLIGQGKAYEQYF.

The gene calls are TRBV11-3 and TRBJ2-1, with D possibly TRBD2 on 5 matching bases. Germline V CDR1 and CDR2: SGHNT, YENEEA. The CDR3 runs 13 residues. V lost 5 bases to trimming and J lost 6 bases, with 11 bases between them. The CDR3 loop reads CASSPGMGNEQFF. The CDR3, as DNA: TGTGCCAGCAGCCCCGGGATGGGCAATGAGCAGTTCTTC.

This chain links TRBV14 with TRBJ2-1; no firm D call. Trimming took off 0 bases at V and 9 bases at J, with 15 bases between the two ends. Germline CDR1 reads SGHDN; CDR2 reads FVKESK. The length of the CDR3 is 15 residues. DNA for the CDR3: TGTGCCAGCAGCCAAGATCCGACGCAGACTTTTGAGCAGTTCTTC. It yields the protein CASSQDPTQTFEQFF.

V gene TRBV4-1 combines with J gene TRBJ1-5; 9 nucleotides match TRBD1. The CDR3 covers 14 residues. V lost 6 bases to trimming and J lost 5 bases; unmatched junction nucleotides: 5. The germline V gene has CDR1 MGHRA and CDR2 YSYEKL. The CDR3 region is CASRGTGYHQPQHF. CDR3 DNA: TGCGCCAGCAGGGGGACAGGGTATCATCAGCCCCAGCATTTT.

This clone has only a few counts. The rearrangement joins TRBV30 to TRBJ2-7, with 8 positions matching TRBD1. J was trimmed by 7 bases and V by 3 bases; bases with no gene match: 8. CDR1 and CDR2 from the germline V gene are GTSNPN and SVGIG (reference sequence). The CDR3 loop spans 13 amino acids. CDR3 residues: CAWSRDRSMEQYF. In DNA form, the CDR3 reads TGTGCCTGGAGCCGGGACAGGTCGATGGAGCAGTACTTC. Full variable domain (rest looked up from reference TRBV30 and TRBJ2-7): SQTIHQWPATLVQPVGSPLSLECTVEGTSNPNLYWYRQAAGRGLQLLFYSVGIGQISSEVPQNLSASRPQDRQFILSSKKLLLSDSGFYLCAWSRDRSMEQYFGPGTRLTVT.

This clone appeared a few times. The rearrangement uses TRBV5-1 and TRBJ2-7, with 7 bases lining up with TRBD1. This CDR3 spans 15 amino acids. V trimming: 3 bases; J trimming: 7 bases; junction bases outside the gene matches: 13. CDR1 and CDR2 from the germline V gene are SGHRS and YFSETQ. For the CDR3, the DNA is TGCGCCAGCAGCTACGGACAGGCTGAATTTTGGGAGCAGTACTTC. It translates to CASSYGQAEFWEQYF.

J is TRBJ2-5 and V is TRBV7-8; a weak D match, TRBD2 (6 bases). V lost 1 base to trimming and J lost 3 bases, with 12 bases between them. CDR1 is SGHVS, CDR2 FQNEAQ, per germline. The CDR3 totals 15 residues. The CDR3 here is CASSLVQGGEETQYF. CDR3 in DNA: TGTGCCAGCAGCTTAGTCCAGGGAGGTGAAGAGACCCAGTACTTC.

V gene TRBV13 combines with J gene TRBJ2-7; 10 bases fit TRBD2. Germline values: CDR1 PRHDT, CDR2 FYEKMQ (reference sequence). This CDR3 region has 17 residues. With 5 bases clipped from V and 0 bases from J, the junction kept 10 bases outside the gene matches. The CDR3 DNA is TGTGCCAGCAGCAACGGACTAGCGGAAGATCACTCCTACGAGCAGTACTTC. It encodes CASSNGLAEDHSYEQYF.

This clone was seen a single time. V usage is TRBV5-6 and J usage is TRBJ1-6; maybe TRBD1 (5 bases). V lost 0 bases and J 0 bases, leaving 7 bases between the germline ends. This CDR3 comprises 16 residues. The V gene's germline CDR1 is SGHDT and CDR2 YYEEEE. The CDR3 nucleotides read TGTGCCAGCAGCTTGGGACAGCTCTCCTATAATTCACCCCTCCACTTT. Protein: CASSLGQLSYNSPLHF.

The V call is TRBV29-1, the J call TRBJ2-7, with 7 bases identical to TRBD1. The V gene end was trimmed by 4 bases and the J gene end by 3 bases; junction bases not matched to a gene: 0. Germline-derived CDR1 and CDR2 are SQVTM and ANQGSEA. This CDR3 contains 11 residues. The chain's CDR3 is CSVGTGYEQYF. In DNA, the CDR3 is TGCAGCGTTGGGACAGGCTACGAGCAGTACTTC.

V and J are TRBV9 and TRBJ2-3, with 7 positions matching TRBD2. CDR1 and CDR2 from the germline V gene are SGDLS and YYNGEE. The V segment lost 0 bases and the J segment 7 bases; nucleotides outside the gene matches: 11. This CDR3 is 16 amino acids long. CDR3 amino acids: CASSVATGGVHYTQYF. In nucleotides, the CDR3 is TGTGCCAGCAGCGTAGCTACGGGGGGAGTACACTATACGCAGTATTTT.

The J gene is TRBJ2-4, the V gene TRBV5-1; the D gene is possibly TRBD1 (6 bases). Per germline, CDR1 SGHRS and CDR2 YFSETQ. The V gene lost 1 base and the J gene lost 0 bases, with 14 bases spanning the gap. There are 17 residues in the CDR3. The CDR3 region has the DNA TGCGCCAGCAGCTTGACGACAGGCCCTCTAGCCAAAAACATTCAGTACTTC. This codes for CASSLTTGPLAKNIQYF.

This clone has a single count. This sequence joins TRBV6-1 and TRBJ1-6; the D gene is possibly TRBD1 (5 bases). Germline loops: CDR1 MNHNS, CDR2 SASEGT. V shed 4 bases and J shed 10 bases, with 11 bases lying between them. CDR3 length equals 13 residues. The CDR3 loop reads CASSAREGSPLHF. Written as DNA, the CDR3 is TGTGCCAGCAGTGCCAGGGAAGGGTCACCCCTCCACTTT.

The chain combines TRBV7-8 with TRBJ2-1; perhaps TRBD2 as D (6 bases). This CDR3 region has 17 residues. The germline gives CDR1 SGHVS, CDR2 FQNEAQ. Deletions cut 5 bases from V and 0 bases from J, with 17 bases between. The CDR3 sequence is CASSRNGRTTSYNEQFF. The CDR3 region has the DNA TGTGCCAGCAGCCGGAACGGACGGACTACCTCCTACAATGAGCAGTTCTTC.

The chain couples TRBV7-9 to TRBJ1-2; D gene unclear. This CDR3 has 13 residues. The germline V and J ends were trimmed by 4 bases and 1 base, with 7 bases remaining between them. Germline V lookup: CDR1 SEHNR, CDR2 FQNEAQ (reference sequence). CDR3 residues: CASSYTDNYGYTF. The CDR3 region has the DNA TGTGCCAGCAGCTATACAGATAACTATGGCTACACCTTC. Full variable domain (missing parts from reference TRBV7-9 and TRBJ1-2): DTGVSQNPRHKITKRGQNVTFRCDPISEHNRLYWYRQTLGQGPEFLTYFQNEAQLEKSRLLSDRFSAERPKGSFSTLEIQRTEQGDSAMYLCASSYTDNYGYTFGSGTRLTVV.

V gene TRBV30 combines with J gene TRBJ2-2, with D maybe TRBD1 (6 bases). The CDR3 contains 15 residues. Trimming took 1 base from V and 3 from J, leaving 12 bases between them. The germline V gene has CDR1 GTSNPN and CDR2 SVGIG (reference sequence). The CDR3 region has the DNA TGTGCCTGGAGTGGATCCAGGGGTTACACCGGGGAGCTGTTTTTT. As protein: CAWSGSRGYTGELFF. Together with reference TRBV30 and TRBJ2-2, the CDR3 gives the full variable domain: SQTIHQWPATLVQPVGSPLSLECTVEGTSNPNLYWYRQAAGRGLQLLFYSVGIGQISSEVPQNLSASRPQDRQFILSSKKLLLSDSGFYLCAWSGSRGYTGELFFGEGSRLTVL.

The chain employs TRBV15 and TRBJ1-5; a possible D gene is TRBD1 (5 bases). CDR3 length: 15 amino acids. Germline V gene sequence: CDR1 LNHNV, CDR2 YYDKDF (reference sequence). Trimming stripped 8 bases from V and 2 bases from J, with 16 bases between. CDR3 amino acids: CATSLEGGGNQPQHF. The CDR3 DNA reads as TGTGCCACCTCCCTAGAGGGAGGGGGCAATCAGCCCCAGCATTTT.

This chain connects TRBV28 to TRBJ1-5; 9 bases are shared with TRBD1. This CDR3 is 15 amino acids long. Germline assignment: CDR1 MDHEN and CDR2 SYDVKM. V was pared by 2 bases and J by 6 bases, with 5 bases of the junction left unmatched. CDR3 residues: CASSLGDREGQPQHF. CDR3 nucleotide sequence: TGTGCCAGCAGTTTAGGGGACAGGGAGGGTCAGCCCCAGCATTTT.